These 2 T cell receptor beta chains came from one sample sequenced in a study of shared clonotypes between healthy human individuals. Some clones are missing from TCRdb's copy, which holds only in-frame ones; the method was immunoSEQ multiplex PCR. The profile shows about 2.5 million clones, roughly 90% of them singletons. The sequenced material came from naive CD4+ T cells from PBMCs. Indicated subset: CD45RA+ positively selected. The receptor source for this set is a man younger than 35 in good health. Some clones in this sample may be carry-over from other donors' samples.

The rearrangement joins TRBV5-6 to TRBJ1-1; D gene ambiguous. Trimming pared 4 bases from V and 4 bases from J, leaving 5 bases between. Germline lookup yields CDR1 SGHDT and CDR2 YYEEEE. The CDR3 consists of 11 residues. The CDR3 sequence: CASSRATEAFF. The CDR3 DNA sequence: TGTGCCAGCAGCAGGGCCACTGAAGCTTTCTTT.

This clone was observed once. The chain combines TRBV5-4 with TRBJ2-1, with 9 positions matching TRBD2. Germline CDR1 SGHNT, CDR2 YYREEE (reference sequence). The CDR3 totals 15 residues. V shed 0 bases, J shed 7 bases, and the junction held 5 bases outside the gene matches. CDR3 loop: CASSLAVAGANEQFF. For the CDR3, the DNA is TGTGCCAGCAGCTTGGCGGTAGCGGGAGCAAATGAGCAGTTCTTC.